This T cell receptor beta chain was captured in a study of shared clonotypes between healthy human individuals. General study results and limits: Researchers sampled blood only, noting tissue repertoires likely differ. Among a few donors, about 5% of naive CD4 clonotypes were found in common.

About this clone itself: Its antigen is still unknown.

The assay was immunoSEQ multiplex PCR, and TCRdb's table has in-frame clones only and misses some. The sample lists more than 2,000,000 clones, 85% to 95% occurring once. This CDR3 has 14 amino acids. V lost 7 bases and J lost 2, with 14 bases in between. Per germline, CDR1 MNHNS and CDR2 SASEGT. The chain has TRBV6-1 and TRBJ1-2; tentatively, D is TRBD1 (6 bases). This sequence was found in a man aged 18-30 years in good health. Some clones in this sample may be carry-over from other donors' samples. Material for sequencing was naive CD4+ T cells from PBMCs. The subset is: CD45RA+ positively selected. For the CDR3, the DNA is TGTGCCAGCATCCAAAGGGGGGGGAACTATGGCTACACCTTC. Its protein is CASIQRGGNYGYTF.